Described below is a single TCR beta chain sequence and its context. The data were taken from a study of radiotherapy plus CTLA-4 blockade in lung cancer. Study information: Among patients, more than 15% showed objective responses, and approximately 30% had disease control.

V trimming: 4 bases; J trimming: 7 bases; junction bases outside the gene matches: 9. The germline V gene has CDR1 MGHRA and CDR2 YSYEKL. The CDR3 consists of 15 residues. Produced via immunoSEQ multiplex PCR; TCRdb's table is partial and in-frame only. The sample consists of about 80,000 clones, 78% of them appearing once. The sample in question was peripheral blood, obtained from a patient treated with radiotherapy plus ipilimumab. The chain combines TRBV4-1 with TRBJ1-5; 8 bases map to TRBD1. This receptor was identified in a human donor with non-small cell lung cancer whose response to radiotherapy plus ipilimumab could not be evaluated. Some clones in this sample may be carry-over from other donors' samples. Written as DNA, the CDR3 is TGCGCCAGCAGCCGCCAGACAGGGGAGGCACAGCCCCAGCATTTT. Translated: CASSRQTGEAQPQHF.